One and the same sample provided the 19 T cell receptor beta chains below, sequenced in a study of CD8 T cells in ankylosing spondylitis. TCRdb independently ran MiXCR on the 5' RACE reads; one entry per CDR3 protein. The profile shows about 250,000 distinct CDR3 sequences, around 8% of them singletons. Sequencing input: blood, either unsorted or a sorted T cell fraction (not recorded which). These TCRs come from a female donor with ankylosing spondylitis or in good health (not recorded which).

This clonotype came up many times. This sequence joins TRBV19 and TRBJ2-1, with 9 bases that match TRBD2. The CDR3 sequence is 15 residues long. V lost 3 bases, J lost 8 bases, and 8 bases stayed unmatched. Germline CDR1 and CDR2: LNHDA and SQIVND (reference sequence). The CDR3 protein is CASSIGSGRKDEQFF. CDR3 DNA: TGTGCCAGTAGTATCGGCAGCGGGAGGAAGGATGAGCAGTTCTTC.

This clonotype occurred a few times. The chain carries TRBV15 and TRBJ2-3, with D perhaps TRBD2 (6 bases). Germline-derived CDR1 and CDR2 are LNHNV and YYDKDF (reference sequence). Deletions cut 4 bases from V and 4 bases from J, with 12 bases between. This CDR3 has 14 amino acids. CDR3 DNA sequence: TGTGCCACCAGCACTAGACTAGACGCAGATACGCAGTATTTT. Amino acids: CATSTRLDADTQYF.

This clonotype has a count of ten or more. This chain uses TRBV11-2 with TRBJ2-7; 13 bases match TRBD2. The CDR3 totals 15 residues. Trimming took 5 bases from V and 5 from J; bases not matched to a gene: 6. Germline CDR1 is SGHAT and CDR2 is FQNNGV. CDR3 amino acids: CASSLGLAGVDEQYF. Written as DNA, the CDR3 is TGTGCCAGCAGCCTCGGACTAGCGGGAGTTGACGAGCAGTACTTC.

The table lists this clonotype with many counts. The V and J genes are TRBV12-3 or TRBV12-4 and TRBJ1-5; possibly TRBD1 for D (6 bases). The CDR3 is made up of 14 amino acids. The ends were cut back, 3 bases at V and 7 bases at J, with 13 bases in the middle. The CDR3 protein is CASSLRTVGQPQHF. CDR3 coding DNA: TGTGCCAGCAGTTTGAGGACAGTAGGCCAGCCCCAGCATTTT.

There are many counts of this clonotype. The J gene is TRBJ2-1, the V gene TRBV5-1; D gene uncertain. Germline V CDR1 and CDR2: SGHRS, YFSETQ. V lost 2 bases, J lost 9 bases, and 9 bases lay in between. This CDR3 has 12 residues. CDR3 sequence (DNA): TGCGCCAGCAGCTTACAGTATGCTGAGCAGTTCTTC. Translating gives CASSLQYAEQFF.

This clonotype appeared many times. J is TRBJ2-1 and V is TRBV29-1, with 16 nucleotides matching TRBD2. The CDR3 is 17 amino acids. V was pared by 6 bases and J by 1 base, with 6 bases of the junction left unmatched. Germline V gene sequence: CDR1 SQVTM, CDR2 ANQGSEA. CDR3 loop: CSVAGTSGRASYNEQFF. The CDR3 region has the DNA TGCAGCGTCGCCGGGACTAGCGGGAGGGCTTCCTACAATGAGCAGTTCTTC.

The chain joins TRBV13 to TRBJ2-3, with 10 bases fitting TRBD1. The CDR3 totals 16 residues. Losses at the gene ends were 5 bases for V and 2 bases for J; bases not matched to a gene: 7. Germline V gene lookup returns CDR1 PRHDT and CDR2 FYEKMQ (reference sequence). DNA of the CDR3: TGTGCCAGCAGCCGCCAGGGACAGGGGCTCACAGATACGCAGTATTTT. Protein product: CASSRQGQGLTDTQYF. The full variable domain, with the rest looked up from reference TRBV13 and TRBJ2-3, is AAGVIQSPRHLIKEKRETATLKCYPIPRHDTVYWYQQGPGQDPQFLISFYEKMQSDKGSIPDRFSAQQFSDYHSELNMSSLELGDSALYFCASSRQGQGLTDTQYFGPGTRLTVL.

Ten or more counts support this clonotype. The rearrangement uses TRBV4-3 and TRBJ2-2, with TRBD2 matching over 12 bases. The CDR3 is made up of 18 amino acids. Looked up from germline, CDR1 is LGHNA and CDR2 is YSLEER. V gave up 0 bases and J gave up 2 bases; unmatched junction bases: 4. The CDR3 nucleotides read TGCGCCAGCAGCCAAGATCGGGGACTAGCGGGCAACACCGGGGAGCTGTTTTTT. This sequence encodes CASSQDRGLAGNTGELFF.

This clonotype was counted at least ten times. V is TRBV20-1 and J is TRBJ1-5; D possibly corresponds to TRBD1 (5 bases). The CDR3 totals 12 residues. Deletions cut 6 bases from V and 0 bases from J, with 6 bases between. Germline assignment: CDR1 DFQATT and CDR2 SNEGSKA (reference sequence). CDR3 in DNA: TGCAGTGCGGGGGATAGCAATCAGCCCCAGCATTTT. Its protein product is CSAGDSNQPQHF.

CDR3 sequence reads: CASSSGWELDTEAFF. CDR3 DNA sequence: TGTGCCAGCAGCTCTGGGTGGGAGTTGGACACTGAAGCTTTCTTT. The chain combines TRBV7-1 with TRBJ1-1, with D hard to call. TRBV7-1 is an open reading frame whose function is uncertain. The CDR3 runs to 15 residues. Trimming took 3 bases from V and 3 from J, leaving 14 bases between them.

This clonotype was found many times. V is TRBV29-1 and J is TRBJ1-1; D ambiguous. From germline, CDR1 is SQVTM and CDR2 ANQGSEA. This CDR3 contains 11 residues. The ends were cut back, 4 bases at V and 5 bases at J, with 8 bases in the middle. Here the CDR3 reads CSVGRRTEAFF. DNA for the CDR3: TGCAGCGTTGGGCGTCGGACTGAAGCTTTCTTT.

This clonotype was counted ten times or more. The CDR3 nucleotides are TGCGCCGTGACGAAGGGGGGCAATGAGCAGTTCTTC. The encoded protein is CAVTKGGNEQFF. V and J are TRBV5-1 and TRBJ2-1, with D possibly called TRBD1 or TRBD2 (6 bases each). The CDR3 consists of 12 residues. V lost 10 bases to trimming and J lost 6 bases, with 14 bases between them. The germline CDR1 and CDR2 sequences are SGHRS and YFSETQ.

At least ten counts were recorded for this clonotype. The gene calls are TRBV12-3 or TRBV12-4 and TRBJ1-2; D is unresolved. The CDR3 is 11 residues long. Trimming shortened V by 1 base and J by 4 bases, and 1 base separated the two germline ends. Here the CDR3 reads CASSLGYGYTF. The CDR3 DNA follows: TGTGCCAGCAGTTTAGGCTATGGCTACACCTTC.

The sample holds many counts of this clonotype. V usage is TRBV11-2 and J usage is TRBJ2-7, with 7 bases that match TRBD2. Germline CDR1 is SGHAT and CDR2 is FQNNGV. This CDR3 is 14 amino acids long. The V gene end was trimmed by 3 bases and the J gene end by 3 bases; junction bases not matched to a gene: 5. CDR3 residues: CASSLGLADYEQYF. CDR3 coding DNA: TGTGCCAGCAGCTTGGGGCTAGCGGACTACGAGCAGTACTTC.

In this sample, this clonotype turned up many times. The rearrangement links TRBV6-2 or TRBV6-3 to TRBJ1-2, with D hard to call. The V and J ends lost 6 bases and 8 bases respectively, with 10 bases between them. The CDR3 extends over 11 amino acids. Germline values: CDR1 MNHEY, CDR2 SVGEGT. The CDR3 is CASRGVVGYTF. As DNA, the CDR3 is TGTGCCAGCAGGGGAGTCGTCGGCTACACCTTC.

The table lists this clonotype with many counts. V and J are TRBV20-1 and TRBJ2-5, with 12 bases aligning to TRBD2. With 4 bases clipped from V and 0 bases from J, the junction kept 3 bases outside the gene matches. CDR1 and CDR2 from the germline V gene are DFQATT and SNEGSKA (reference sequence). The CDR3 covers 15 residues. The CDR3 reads CSAIPSGRDQETQYF. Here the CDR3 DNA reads TGCAGTGCTATACCTAGCGGGAGGGACCAAGAGACCCAGTACTTC.

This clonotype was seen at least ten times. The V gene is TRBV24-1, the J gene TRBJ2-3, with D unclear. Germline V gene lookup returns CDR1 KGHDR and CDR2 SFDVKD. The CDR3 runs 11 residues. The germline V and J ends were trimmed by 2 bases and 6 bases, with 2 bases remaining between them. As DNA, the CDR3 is TGTGCCACCAGTGATTATGATACGCAGTATTTT. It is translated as CATSDYDTQYF.

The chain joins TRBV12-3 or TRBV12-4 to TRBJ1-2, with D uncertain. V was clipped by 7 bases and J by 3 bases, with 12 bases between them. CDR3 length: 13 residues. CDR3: CASTPGLDYGYTF. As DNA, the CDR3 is TGTGCCAGCACCCCCGGTCTGGACTATGGCTACACCTTC.

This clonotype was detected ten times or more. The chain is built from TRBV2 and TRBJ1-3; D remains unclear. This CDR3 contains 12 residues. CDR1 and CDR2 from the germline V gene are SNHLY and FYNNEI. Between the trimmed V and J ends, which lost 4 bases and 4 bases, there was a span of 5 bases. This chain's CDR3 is CASSAWGNTIYF. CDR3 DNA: TGTGCCAGCAGTGCCTGGGGAAACACCATATATTTT.